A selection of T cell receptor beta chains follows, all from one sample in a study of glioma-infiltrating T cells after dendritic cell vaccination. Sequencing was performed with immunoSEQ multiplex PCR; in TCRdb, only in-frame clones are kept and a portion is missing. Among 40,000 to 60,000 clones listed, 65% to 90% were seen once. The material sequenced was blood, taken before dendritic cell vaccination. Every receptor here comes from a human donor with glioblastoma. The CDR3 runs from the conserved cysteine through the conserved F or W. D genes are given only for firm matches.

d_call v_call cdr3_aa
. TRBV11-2 CASSLVSSGYNEQFF
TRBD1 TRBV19 CASSSRAIHRGNLPEAFF
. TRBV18 CASSPSLEETQYF
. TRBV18 CASSLKDSPNTEAFF
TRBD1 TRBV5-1 CASSSSGTGRNTIYF
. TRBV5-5 CASSYGGSGTGELFF
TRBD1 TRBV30 CAWADRGGFGYTF
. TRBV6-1 CASRREAAMNTEAFF
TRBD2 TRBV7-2 CASNSETSGGAGELFF
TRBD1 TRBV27 CASSRQGQEYNSPLHF
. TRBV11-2 CASSFNSGANVLTF
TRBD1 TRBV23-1 CASSQSRPTGGVRDEKLFF
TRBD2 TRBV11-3 CASTRDRLAGGTGELFF
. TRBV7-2 CASSLAQGKGTEAFF
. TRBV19 CASSTTGNGYTF
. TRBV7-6 CASGETVINEKLFF